This TCR beta chain was documented in a study of control samples from healthy donors and cancer patients. Here immunoSEQ multiplex PCR was the method, and the copy in TCRdb shows in-frame clones only, minus some. In the table there are almost 85,000 clones, 70% to 85% of which are singletons. Per germline, CDR1 LGHDT and CDR2 YNNKEL (reference sequence). V gave up 7 bases and J gave up 10 bases; unmatched junction bases: 7. This CDR3 has 13 residues. V is TRBV3-1 (or the pseudogene TRBV3-2) and J is TRBJ2-1; 10 nucleotides align to TRBD1. The receptor was derived from a man aged 60 to 75 with head and neck cancer. Source material: PBMCs. DNA of the CDR3: TGTGCCAGCACATCGACAGGGGGCGGAGAGCAGTTCTTC. Its translation is CASTSTGGGEQFF.